Each of the 13 T cell receptor beta chains below was sequenced from the same sample in a study of blood T cells in healthy people across ages. Alongside a J-beta primer mix, a sample-barcoded 5' primer served in a second PCR lasting about 7 to 11 cycles. TCRdb redid the calling of the 5' RACE reads with MiXCR, one entry per CDR3 protein. The sample consists of over 1,500,000 distinct CDR3 sequences, 35% to 50% of them appearing once. The specimen was blood. Receptors were obtained from a human donor in good health.

This clonotype was observed a handful of times. The chain uses TRBV5-6 and TRBJ1-4; tentative D call: TRBD1 (5 bases). Germline CDR1 SGHDT, CDR2 YYEEEE. There are 13 residues in the CDR3. V lost 0 bases and J 11 bases, leaving 11 bases between the germline ends. CDR3 amino acids: CASSLEGTGKLFF. The CDR3 nucleotides read TGTGCCAGCAGCTTGGAAGGGACCGGGAAACTGTTTTTT.

This clonotype was detected many times. This chain connects TRBV20-1 to TRBJ1-2; possible D gene TRBD1, 6 bases. Germline CDR1 is DFQATT and CDR2 is SNEGSKA (reference sequence). CDR3 length: 12 residues. V was cut by 4 bases and J by 3 bases, with 9 bases left in between. For the CDR3, the DNA is TGCAGTGCTACGACAGGATACTATGGCTACACCTTC. Its protein product is CSATTGYYGYTF.

The CDR3 here is CASSLVVSTGELFF. CDR3 DNA: TGTGCCAGCAGCTTAGTGGTGTCCACCGGGGAGCTGTTTTTT. The chain uses TRBV7-9 and TRBJ2-2, with unresolved D. V was clipped by 1 base and J by 4 bases, with 7 bases between them. CDR3 size: 14 residues. The germline CDR1 and CDR2 sequences are SEHNR and FQNEAQ (reference sequence).

Ten or more counts support this clonotype. In nucleotides, the CDR3 is TGCAGCGTCCGGGACACGATCCACTACGAGCAGTACTTC. Protein sequence: CSVRDTIHYEQYF. The chain has TRBV29-1 and TRBJ2-7, with D possibly matching TRBD1 (6 bases). V lost 6 bases, J lost 3 bases, and 15 bases lay in between. The CDR3 length is 13 residues. Per the germline V gene, CDR1 is SQVTM and CDR2 is ANQGSEA.

In its sample, this clonotype was seen many times. The chain joins TRBV29-1 to TRBJ2-1; D ambiguous. The CDR3 is 10 residues long. The V and J ends lost 6 bases and 8 bases respectively, with 8 bases between them. Germline CDR1 SQVTM, CDR2 ANQGSEA. The CDR3 DNA reads TGCAGCGTGGGCGGCGATGAGCAGTTCTTC. Encoded protein: CSVGGDEQFF.

V and J are TRBV20-1 and TRBJ2-1; maybe TRBD2 (6 bases). CDR3 length equals 14 residues. The germline CDR1 and CDR2 sequences are DFQATT and SNEGSKA (reference sequence). CDR3 sequence (DNA): TGCAGCTTATCGGAGGGGTCAGCCTACAATGAGCAGTTCTTC. Protein sequence: CSLSEGSAYNEQFF.

The gene calls are TRBV4-1 and TRBJ1-2, with D uncertain. V lost 0 bases, J lost 4 bases, and 9 bases lay in between. Per germline, CDR1 MGHRA and CDR2 YSYEKL. The CDR3 runs 14 residues. The CDR3 region is CASSQDQQAYGYTF. CDR3 coding DNA: TGCGCCAGCAGCCAAGACCAGCAAGCCTATGGCTACACCTTC.

The chain uses TRBV7-6 and TRBJ2-1; 14 bases map to TRBD2. This CDR3 is built from 15 residues. Trimming removed 1 base from V and 9 bases from J; junction bases left unmatched: 2. CDR1 is SGHVS and CDR2 is FNYEAQ in the germline V gene. The CDR3 coding sequence is TGTGCCAGCAGCTTAGGGACTAGCGGGGGGCTTGAGCAGTTCTTC. Protein: CASSLGTSGGLEQFF.

The J gene is TRBJ1-2, the V gene TRBV20-1, with TRBD1 matching over 9 bases. The CDR3 totals 12 residues. Germline V gene sequence: CDR1 DFQATT, CDR2 SNEGSKA (reference sequence). After removal of 2 bases from V and 6 bases from J, the junction contained 1 base not matched to a gene. The CDR3 is CSARRQGDGYTF. Written as DNA, the CDR3 is TGCAGTGCTAGAAGACAGGGGGATGGCTACACCTTC.

Regarding this clonotype: The junction and the germline gene differ at one end; a read error may be behind it. The chain combines TRBV29-1 with TRBJ2-1, with 10 positions matching TRBD1. CDR1 and CDR2 (germline): SQVTM, ANQGSEA. CDR3 length: 16 amino acids. In DNA, the CDR3 is TGCAGCGTTGAATCTGTAAGGACAGGGGGTTACAATAAGCAGTTCTTC. Residues: CSVESVRTGGYNKQFF.

The chain recombines TRBV6-2 or TRBV6-3 with TRBJ2-6, with TRBD1 matching 8 bases. V shed 4 bases, J shed 3 bases, and the junction held 14 bases outside the gene matches. The CDR3 loop spans 19 amino acids. From germline, CDR1 is MNHEY and CDR2 SVGEGT. CDR3 sequence reads: CASSSRLPDRENGANVLTF. DNA of the CDR3: TGTGCCAGCAGTTCCCGACTACCGGACAGGGAGAATGGGGCCAACGTCCTGACTTTC.

About this clonotype itself: The junction differs from germline at one of its ends, possibly a read error. The chain uses TRBV15 and TRBJ2-7; D may match TRBD1 or TRBD2 (6 bases each). The CDR3 is 17 residues long. CDR1 is LNHNV, CDR2 YYDKDF, per germline (reference sequence). DNA of the CDR3: TGTACCACCAGCAGAGCAGGGGAGGACTGGGGAGGCTACGAGCAGTACTTC. Translating it yields CTTSRAGEDWGGYEQYF.

This rearrangement joins TRBV6-2 or TRBV6-3 to TRBJ1-5; 7 nucleotides agree with TRBD1. The CDR3 has 15 amino acids. Germline CDR1 MNHEY, CDR2 SVGEGT. With 6 bases clipped from V and 6 bases from J, the junction kept 11 bases outside the gene matches. CDR3 loop: CASRQRQGWIQPQHF. CDR3 DNA: TGTGCCAGCAGACAAAGACAGGGCTGGATTCAGCCCCAGCATTTT.